Given below is one TCR beta chain in context. As yet, its antigen is unknown. The source of the sample is a study of T cell repertoires in aging, cancer and after chemotherapy. Study context: Paired samples before and after chemotherapy came from chronic lymphocytic leukemia patients on fludarabine- or bendamustine-based regimens.

Amplification of TCR beta used genomic DNA extracted from peripheral blood. This CDR3 has 17 amino acids. V lost 5 bases and J lost 4; bases outside the gene matches: 15. CDR1 and CDR2 (germline): DFQATT, SNEGSKA (reference sequence). TRB rearrangements spanning V, D and J were amplified using mixed TRB-A/B primers. TCRdb used MiXCR to reprocess the multiplex PCR reads, holding one entry per CDR3 protein. Among some 5,000 distinct CDR3 sequences listed, roughly 31% were seen once. Study results and limitations: Compared with age-matched healthy donors, untreated hematological or solid cancer patients showed higher blood TCR clonality. The repertoire data cannot show anything about immunological memory following chemotherapy.

The genes are TRBV20-1 and TRBJ1-4; TRBD1 matches 8 bases. The specimen sequenced was blood. This TCR was sampled from a human donor with a blood cancer. The donor label of this sample is uncertain. In nucleotides, the CDR3 is TGCAGTGCTCCAGGACAGGGCGATTGGTATGGTAATGAAAAACTGTTTTTT. Protein sequence: CSAPGQGDWYGNEKLFF.